The rows below give T cell receptor beta chains drawn from one sample of a study of sequential checkpoint blockade in melanoma. Some clones are missing from TCRdb's copy, which holds only in-frame ones; the method was immunoSEQ multiplex PCR. The data contain some 13,000 clones, 70% to 80% of them singletons. The starting material was CD8+ T cells sorted from blood (inferred from file names), obtained from a patient given nivolumab and ipilimumab in sequence. These TCRs come from a human donor with melanoma. Each CDR3 is given with its conserved first and last residue. D genes are given only for firm matches. Not every row has a clone size; where given, it reads once, few, many or a size class.

CDR3 DNA | CDR3 protein | clone size | J gene | V gene | D gene
TGTGCCAGCAGTTACGGGACAGCGTTAACCGGGGAGCTGTTTTTT | CASSYGTALTGELFF | NA | TRBJ2-2 | TRBV6-5 | TRBD1
TGCGCCAGCAGCCCTGAGATGTTTAACTATGGCTACACCTTC | CASSPEMFNYGYTF | once | TRBJ1-2 | TRBV5-1 | NA
TGTGCCAGCAGCTTCGGACAGGGCTCGAACACTGAAGCTTTCTTT | CASSFGQGSNTEAFF | NA | TRBJ1-1 | TRBV7-6 | TRBD1
TGTGCCTGGAGTCTTCCGCGGGGTTTGGGCAATCAGCCCCAGCATTTT | CAWSLPRGLGNQPQHF | NA | TRBJ1-5 | TRBV30 | NA
TGTGCCAGCAGTTTAAGCGTGGGGCACGGCTATGGCTACACCTTC | CASSLSVGHGYGYTF | NA | TRBJ1-2 | TRBV27 | NA
TGCGCCAGCAGCCAAGATTCCGGGGTATCCCCCGGGGAGCTGTTTTTT | CASSQDSGVSPGELFF | NA | TRBJ2-2 | TRBV4-1 | NA
TGTGCCAGCAGCCAAGCCCCCCGGGACAGCAGAGGGGAGACCCAGTACTTC | CASSQAPRDSRGETQYF | NA | TRBJ2-5 | TRBV14 | TRBD1
TGTGCCAGCAGCACCGGGGGCAGGGGGCTGGCCTACGAGCAGTACTTC | CASSTGGRGLAYEQYF | NA | TRBJ2-7 | TRBV7-8 | TRBD1
TGCGCCAGCAGCTTGGTGGGAGACTACAATGAGCAGTTCTTC | CASSLVGDYNEQFF | NA | TRBJ2-1 | TRBV5-1 | NA
TGTGCCAGCAGCCCCATCATGAGGACTAGCGGAGACAATGAGCAGTTCTTC | CASSPIMRTSGDNEQFF | NA | TRBJ2-1 | TRBV11-3 | TRBD2
TGTGCCAGTAGTATACTACGGCAGGTCAATAACTATGGCTACACCTTC | CASSILRQVNNYGYTF | NA | TRBJ1-2 | TRBV19 | NA
TGTGCCAGCAGCGTGGGACTAGCGATCCAAGAGACCCAGTACTTC | CASSVGLAIQETQYF | NA | TRBJ2-5 | TRBV7-6 | TRBD2
TGTGCCAGCAGTTACGGGGCGGCCCCCTCGGACGAGCAGTACTTC | CASSYGAAPSDEQYF | NA | TRBJ2-7 | TRBV6-5 | NA
TGTGCCAGCAGTGAACAATCATATGGGAGCTCCTATAATTCACCCCTCCACTTT | CASSEQSYGSSYNSPLHF | NA | TRBJ1-6 | TRBV6-1 | NA